A single T cell receptor (beta chain) is shown here with its context. The protocol was immunoSEQ multiplex PCR, while the TCRdb copy is restricted to in-frame clones and leaves out a portion. The top ten hold more than 9% of the sample, which has nearly 100,000 clones, 70% to 85% seen once. Germline CDR1 and CDR2: LGHNA and YSLEER. Trimming took 0 bases from V and 7 from J; bases not matched to a gene: 6. The length of the CDR3 is 16 residues. The data stem from a study of blood T cell repertoires in COVID-19. The chain recombines TRBV4-3 with TRBJ2-1; TRBD2 aligns across 10 bases. This TCR came from a man between 70 and 80 years old with acute or convalescent COVID-19. Sequencing used peripheral blood. CDR3 in DNA: TGCGCCAGCAGCCAAGACCCGCATAGCGGGAGGAATGAGCAGTTCTTC. This codes for CASSQDPHSGRNEQFF.